This TCR beta chain was sequenced in a study of cytomegalovirus exposure and HLA in healthy donors. Study outcomes and limitations: Later analysis indicated greater clonal expansion among HLA-associated TCR beta chains than among equally common other chains. What was likely a sequencing artifact was a cluster of highly shared sequence variants.

The primer mix had 60 Vbeta and 13 Jbeta primers. Profiled with immunoSEQ multiplex PCR; TCRdb holds only in-frame clones, not every one. The specimen's table records about 46,000 clones. The V gene's germline CDR1 is PRHDT and CDR2 FYEKMQ (reference sequence). The CDR3 has 15 residues. With 1 base removed from V and 0 bases from J, the gap between germline ends came to 7 bases. Worth noting for this clone: Its specificity is not known.

The rearrangement links TRBV13 to TRBJ1-3; D not certain. This TCR came from a woman aged 35 to 49 in good health and CMV-seronegative. The sample consisted of PBMCs. CDR3 nucleotide sequence: TGTGCCAGCAGCTTAGTACGGGGCTCTGGAAACACCATATATTTT. It codes for CASSLVRGSGNTIYF.